This TCR beta chain was captured in a study of control samples from healthy donors and cancer patients. Measured with immunoSEQ multiplex PCR; TCRdb has only the in-frame clones, and not every one. In the table there are 70,000 to 85,000 clones, 91% of which are singletons. Germline values: CDR1 MNHEY, CDR2 SMNVEV (reference sequence). V was shortened by 4 bases and J by 0 bases, with 12 bases between the two germline ends. The length of the CDR3 is 15 residues. V and J are TRBV27 and TRBJ1-1; TRBD1 might be the D (6 bases). The sample consisted of blood. The sequence was collected from a man between 45 and 60 years old in good health. The CDR3 DNA reads as TGTGCCAGCAGTTCTCTCGGACAGATGAACACTGAAGCTTTCTTT. It codes for CASSSLGQMNTEAFF.